Presented here are 10 T cell receptor beta chains from one specimen sequenced in a study of cytomegalovirus exposure and HLA in healthy donors. PCR amplification relied on 60 Vbeta primers (plus 13 Jbeta primers). Sequenced by immunoSEQ multiplex PCR; TCRdb stores in-frame clones only, minus some. The sample has around 150,000 clones, roughly 82% seen once. The material sequenced was PBMCs. The receptors stem from a girl aged 5-17 years in good health and CMV-seropositive.

The genes are TRBV27 and TRBJ1-5; perhaps TRBD1 as D (6 bases). This CDR3 spans 15 amino acids. The V and J ends lost 10 bases and 2 bases respectively, with 18 bases between them. Germline CDR1 and CDR2: MNHEY and SMNVEV (reference sequence). The CDR3 DNA sequence: TGTGCCACTTCCCCTGGGGAGGGGGGCAATCAGCCCCAGCATTTT. It translates to CATSPGEGGNQPQHF.

A single count supports this clone. J is TRBJ2-3 and V is TRBV27; 14 bases match TRBD2. The trim removed 5 bases at V and 3 bases at J, leaving 4 bases unmatched. CDR1 is MNHEY, CDR2 SMNVEV, per germline (reference sequence). The CDR3 loop spans 16 amino acids. CDR3 nucleotides: TGTGCCAGCAGTCCGGGACTAGCGGGAGTAACAGATACGCAGTATTTT. Protein product: CASSPGLAGVTDTQYF.

V is TRBV18 and J is TRBJ1-2; 7 bases map to TRBD1. Germline V CDR1 and CDR2: KGHSH, LQKENI. V gave up 3 bases and J gave up 1 base; unmatched junction bases: 5. The CDR3 extends over 15 amino acids. Here the CDR3 DNA reads TGTGCCAGCTCACCCTCACAGGGGAATAACTATGGCTACACCTTC. Protein: CASSPSQGNNYGYTF.

The chain employs TRBV6-4 and TRBJ2-2; 9 positions agree with TRBD2. CDR3 length: 16 residues. The ends lost 8 bases at V and 0 bases at J; junction bases unmatched: 7. Germline values: CDR1 MRHNA, CDR2 SNTAGT. The CDR3, as DNA: TGTGCCAGCCGGATGATAGCGGGGGCGAACACCGGGGAGCTGTTTTTT. This translates into CASRMIAGANTGELFF.

The gene calls are TRBV10-3 and TRBJ2-7; no definite D call. With 2 bases removed from V and 0 bases from J, the gap between germline ends came to 11 bases. This CDR3 contains 15 residues. Germline V gives CDR1 ENHRY, CDR2 SYGVKD. The CDR3 loop is CAISEVLRSSYEQYF. The CDR3 DNA is TGTGCCATCAGTGAGGTTCTGCGGAGCTCCTACGAGCAGTACTTC.

The rearrangement links TRBV6-1 to TRBJ2-1; TRBD1 matches at 7 bases. The germline V gene has CDR1 MNHNS and CDR2 SASEGT. This CDR3 contains 16 residues. After removal of 0 bases from V and 0 bases from J, the junction contained 2 bases not matched to a gene. The DNA for the CDR3 is TGTGCCAGCAGTGAAGCATCAGGGGGCTCCTACAATGAGCAGTTCTTC. It specifies CASSEASGGSYNEQFF.

This clone was seen only once. CDR3 bases: TGTGCCAGCAGCTTAGCGCCGCGGGAGAGCACAGATACGCAGTATTTT. It is translated as CASSLAPRESTDTQYF. The chain employs TRBV7-2 and TRBJ2-3; 7 bases are a match to TRBD2. Germline values: CDR1 SGHTA, CDR2 FQGNSA. With V trimmed by 0 bases and J by 0 bases, 3 bases remained unmatched. The CDR3 extends over 16 amino acids. Full variable domain (missing parts from reference TRBV7-2 and TRBJ2-3): GAGVSQSPSNKVTEKGKDVELRCDPISGHTALYWYRQSLGQGLEFLIYFQGNSAPDKSGLPSDRFSAERTGGSVSTLTIQRTQQEDSAVYLCASSLAPRESTDTQYFGPGTRLTVL.

This clone was observed a handful of times. V usage is TRBV30 and J usage is TRBJ1-2; D remains unclear. V lost 4 bases to trimming and J lost 8 bases, with 14 bases between them. This CDR3 has 12 residues. CDR1 GTSNPN and CDR2 SVGIG come from the germline V gene (reference sequence). The CDR3 reads CAWMSGSPGYTF. Written as DNA, the CDR3 is TGTGCCTGGATGAGCGGCAGTCCGGGCTACACCTTC.

The genes are TRBV19 and TRBJ2-7, with D possibly matching TRBD2 (6 bases). The CDR3 covers 14 residues. Trimming stripped 9 bases from V and 4 bases from J, with 19 bases between. Germline V gene lookup returns CDR1 LNHDA and CDR2 SQIVND (reference sequence). CDR3 region: CASSRDSREYEQYF. The CDR3 DNA reads as TGTGCCAGCAGCCGGGACTCAAGGGAATACGAGCAGTACTTC.

The rearrangement uses TRBV5-4 and TRBJ1-3, with D possibly matching TRBD1 (5 bases). Trimming shortened V by 0 bases and J by 1 base, and 8 bases separated the two germline ends. This CDR3 is built from 15 residues. The germline CDR1 and CDR2 sequences are SGHNT and YYREEE (reference sequence). This chain's CDR3 is CASSLGGGSGNTIYF. The CDR3 DNA sequence: TGTGCCAGCAGCTTGGGGGGCGGATCTGGAAACACCATATATTTT.